This passage covers 18 T cell receptor beta chains from one sample sequenced in a study of OX40 agonist ivuxolimab in advanced cancers. TCRdb's copy holds only in-frame clones and misses some; the assay was immunoSEQ multiplex PCR. The data show about 93,000 clones, with about 91% seen just once and under 0.4% held by the top ten. Sequenced here: CD4+ or CD8+ T cells sorted from blood, sampled in a trial of the OX40 agonist ivuxolimab. The receptors shown here come from an adult with an advanced solid tumor such as melanoma, head and neck, liver or kidney cancer.

The chain combines TRBV19 with TRBJ1-5; D is undetermined. CDR3 length: 14 amino acids. CDR1 LNHDA and CDR2 SQIVND come from the germline V gene (reference sequence). The V and J ends lost 1 base and 5 bases respectively, with 9 bases between them. CDR3 coding DNA: TGTGCCAGTAGTATAGGAAGGGCCCATCAGCCCCAGCATTTT. Translation gives CASSIGRAHQPQHF.

V usage is TRBV18 and J usage is TRBJ2-2, with TRBD2 identical over 9 bases. This CDR3 contains 15 residues. Germline CDR1 and CDR2: KGHSH and LQKENI. The J segment lost 9 bases and the V segment lost 2 bases, leaving 7 bases of the junction unmatched. The CDR3 sequence is CASSPGTSLSRELFF. Written as DNA, the CDR3 is TGTGCCAGCTCACCAGGGACTAGCCTCTCCCGGGAGCTGTTTTTT.

The genes are TRBV7-2 and TRBJ1-2; D not certain. V lost 5 bases and J lost 6, with 13 bases in between. CDR1 is SGHTA and CDR2 is FQGNSA in the germline V gene. This CDR3 is 13 amino acids long. In DNA, the CDR3 is TGTGCCAGCAGCGCCTCGGTGAAAGATGGCTACACCTTC. The encoded protein is CASSASVKDGYTF.

The rearrangement joins TRBV12-5 to TRBJ2-5; D gene unclear. V lost 4 bases and J lost 4, with 7 bases in between. From germline, CDR1 is LGHNT and CDR2 FRNRAP. The CDR3 is 12 amino acids. CDR3 sequence reads: CASGSPLETQYF. Here the CDR3 DNA reads TGTGCTAGTGGTTCCCCGCTAGAGACCCAGTACTTC.

The chain is built from TRBV19 and TRBJ2-1; 8 positions match TRBD1. CDR1 LNHDA and CDR2 SQIVND come from the germline V gene (reference sequence). The V gene end was trimmed by 4 bases and the J gene end by 4 bases; junction bases not matched to a gene: 9. There are 16 residues in the CDR3. CDR3 DNA: TGTGCCAGTAGTAAAATACCGGGACAGGCGTACAATGAGCAGTTCTTC. This encodes CASSKIPGQAYNEQFF.

J is TRBJ1-4 and V is TRBV7-6; D may be TRBD1 (5 bases). CDR1 is SGHVS and CDR2 is FNYEAQ in the germline V gene. Deletions cut 5 bases from V and 0 bases from J, with 13 bases between. The CDR3 extends over 16 amino acids. This CDR3 reads CASSPRVGPTNEKLFF. DNA of the CDR3: TGTGCCAGCAGCCCCCGGGTGGGACCAACTAATGAAAAACTGTTTTTT.

The rearrangement uses TRBV5-1 and TRBJ1-1; weak D call: TRBD1 (6 bases). The V gene lost 0 bases and the J gene lost 0 bases, with 12 bases spanning the gap. CDR1 and CDR2 from the germline V gene are SGHRS and YFSETQ. The length of the CDR3 is 16 residues. The CDR3, as DNA: TGCGCCAGCAGCTTGGTGGCAGGGGTTCTGAACACTGAAGCTTTCTTT. Translation: CASSLVAGVLNTEAFF.

The V and J genes are TRBV6-4 and TRBJ2-2, with 7 bases matching TRBD1. The length of the CDR3 is 16 residues. Germline V gene data show CDR1 as MRHNA and CDR2 as SNTAGT. The junction had 10 bases not matched to a gene; V was cut back by 7 bases and J by 2 bases. As DNA, the CDR3 is TGTGCCAGCAAAGTCGGCAGGGGGAAAAACACCGGGGAGCTGTTTTTT. Amino acid sequence: CASKVGRGKNTGELFF.

The chain couples TRBV9 to TRBJ2-5; a weak D match, TRBD1 (5 bases). V lost 6 bases to trimming and J lost 5 bases, with 20 bases between them. Per germline, CDR1 SGDLS and CDR2 YYNGEE. The CDR3 is made up of 15 amino acids. CDR3 amino acids: CASTKGPSMVETQYF. The DNA for the CDR3 is TGTGCCAGCACAAAGGGGCCGTCCATGGTGGAGACCCAGTACTTC.

The chain combines TRBV9 with TRBJ2-1; D possibly corresponds to TRBD2 (6 bases). Germline CDR1 reads SGDLS; CDR2 reads YYNGEE. The CDR3 is made up of 15 amino acids. Deletions cut 0 bases from V and 9 bases from J, with 16 bases between. CDR3 DNA sequence: TGTGCCAGCAGCGTAGCGGGAGCTCCCGGGGTTGAGCAGTTCTTC. Amino acids: CASSVAGAPGVEQFF. The entire variable domain, with the rest obtained from reference TRBV9 and TRBJ2-1, is as follows: DSGVTQTPKHLITATGQRVTLRCSPRSGDLSVYWYQQSLDQGLQFLIQYYNGEERAKGNILERFSAQQFPDLHSELNLSSLELGDSALYFCASSVAGAPGVEQFFGPGTRLTVL.

In its sample, this clone was seen a few times. The rearrangement joins TRBV6-6 to TRBJ1-1; D unresolved. Germline CDR1 and CDR2: MNHNY and SVGAGI (reference sequence). V lost 2 bases and J 5 bases, leaving 6 bases between the germline ends. This CDR3 is 12 amino acids long. CDR3 sequence (DNA): TGTGCCAGCAGTTACGCCCGGACTGAAGCTTTCTTT. It translates to CASSYARTEAFF.

The V gene is TRBV11-2, the J gene TRBJ1-2; D gene ambiguous. Between the trimmed V and J ends, which lost 3 bases and 0 bases, there was a span of 11 bases. The CDR3 covers 15 residues. Germline CDR1 reads SGHAT; CDR2 reads FQNNGV. The CDR3 DNA sequence: TGTGCCAGCAGCTTGGTTACCGGAACTAACTATGGCTACACCTTC. Translation gives CASSLVTGTNYGYTF.

V and J are TRBV4-2 and TRBJ2-1; tentatively, D is TRBD1 (5 bases). Germline V gives CDR1 LGHNA, CDR2 YNFKEQ. Trimming stripped 5 bases from V and 8 bases from J, with 16 bases between. The length of the CDR3 is 14 residues. The DNA of the CDR3 is TGTGCCAGCAGCGTACGCAGGGTGATCCATGAGCAGTTCTTC. This sequence encodes CASSVRRVIHEQFF.

The chain couples TRBV5-5 to TRBJ1-6; no definite D call. CDR1 SGHKS and CDR2 YYEKEE come from the germline V gene (reference sequence). Trimming took 5 bases from V and 3 from J, leaving 3 bases between them. The CDR3 loop spans 12 amino acids. DNA for the CDR3: TGTGCCAGCAGTCGCTATAATTCACCCCTCCACTTT. This translates into CASSRYNSPLHF.

J is TRBJ2-3 and V is TRBV19, with 8 bases matching TRBD1. CDR1 is LNHDA and CDR2 is SQIVND in the germline V gene (reference sequence). CDR3 size: 15 residues. The trim removed 9 bases at V and 5 bases at J, leaving 13 bases unmatched. The CDR3 coding sequence is TGTGCCAGCCGACCCCCGGACAGGGATGAAGATACGCAGTATTTT. Protein: CASRPPDRDEDTQYF.

The V and J genes are TRBV5-1 and TRBJ1-4, with D uncertain. The CDR3 loop spans 14 amino acids. V lost 0 bases, J lost 5 bases, and 8 bases lay in between. Germline V gives CDR1 SGHRS, CDR2 YFSETQ. The chain's CDR3 is CASSLGGRNEKLFF. CDR3 nucleotide sequence: TGCGCCAGCAGCTTGGGAGGGCGCAATGAAAAACTGTTTTTT.

The chain links TRBV28 to TRBJ1-1; D is ambiguous. V gave up 2 bases and J gave up 1 base, with 11 bases separating them. CDR1 is MDHEN, CDR2 SYDVKM, per germline. The CDR3 sequence is 15 residues long. CDR3 nucleotides: TGTGCCAGCAGTTTACGGCCGGCGGAGAACACTGAAGCTTTCTTT. It specifies CASSLRPAENTEAFF. Variable domain in full (rest from reference TRBV28 and TRBJ1-1): DVKVTQSSRYLVKRTGEKVFLECVQDMDHENMFWYRQDPGLGLRLIYFSYDVKMKEKGDIPEGYSVSREKKERFSLILESASTNQTSMYLCASSLRPAENTEAFFGQGTRLTVV.

CDR3 residues: CASGPGVGGGGQPQHF. The CDR3 region has the DNA TGTGCTAGTGGTCCCGGGGTCGGGGGCGGGGGTCAGCCCCAGCATTTT. The chain combines TRBV12-5 with TRBJ1-5, with D possibly matching TRBD1 (6 bases). Germline CDR1 is LGHNT and CDR2 is FRNRAP. Trimming cost V 5 bases and J 6 bases, with 20 bases left between them. This CDR3 has 16 residues. The entire variable domain, with the rest obtained from reference TRBV12-5 and TRBJ1-5, is as follows: DARVTQTPRHKVTEMGQEVTMRCQPILGHNTVFWYRQTMMQGLELLAYFRNRAPLDDSGMPKDRFSAEMPDATLATLKIQPSEPRDSAVYFCASGPGVGGGGQPQHFGDGTRLSIL.